This T cell receptor (beta chain) was recovered during a study of blood T cell repertoires in COVID-19. Whole-study context: PBMCs, B-cell-depleted T cells, or T cells were the source of the cDNA or gDNA that made up the material.

The study assigned cohorts using participant-reported clinical history. How the authors handled the data: Nucleated cell counts were estimated from reference gene primer amplification. The data were produced by immunoSEQ multiplex PCR, yet TCRdb's version contains in-frame clones alone and is incomplete. For V, J and clone size, that table is used; D and trimming come from the DNA. The sample records roughly 250,000 clones, 86% being singletons. Trimming removed 3 bases from V and 0 bases from J; junction bases left unmatched: 1. Germline CDR1 SGHRS, CDR2 YFSETQ. The CDR3 sequence is 14 residues long.

Source material: PBMCs or T cells enriched from blood (not recorded which). The rearrangement uses TRBV5-1 and TRBJ2-7; 9 bases map to TRBD2. The TCR originated in a woman between 40 and 50 years old with acute COVID-19. CDR3 DNA: TGCGCCAGCAGCTCAGCGGGGGGCTCCTACGAGCAGTACTTC. Encoded protein: CASSSAGGSYEQYF. The whole variable domain, filled in from reference TRBV5-1 and TRBJ2-7, reads KAGVTQTPRYLIKTRGQQVTLSCSPISGHRSVSWYQQTPGQGLQFLFEYFSETQRNKGNFPGRFSGRQFSNSRSEMNVSTLELGDSALYLCASSSAGGSYEQYFGPGTRLTVT.